This T cell receptor (beta chain) was retrieved from a study of cytomegalovirus exposure and HLA in healthy donors. Researchers ran the PCR with 60 Vbeta and 13 Jbeta primers. Profiled with immunoSEQ multiplex PCR; TCRdb holds only in-frame clones, not every one. In the table there are 100,000 to 150,000 clones, over 75% of which are singletons. Per the germline V gene, CDR1 is SGHRS and CDR2 is YFSETQ. This CDR3 is built from 12 residues. Trimming took off 4 bases at V and 6 bases at J, with 9 bases between the two ends. Sequenced: PBMCs. The rearrangement uses TRBV5-1 and TRBJ2-3; no firm D call. The TCR sequence derives from a male donor in good health and CMV-seropositive. CDR3 in amino acids: CASSLWSDTQYF. In DNA form, the CDR3 reads TGCGCCAGCAGCCTATGGTCTGATACGCAGTATTTT.